This is a list of T cell receptor beta chains from one sample in a study of cytomegalovirus exposure and HLA in healthy donors. TCRdb's copy holds only in-frame clones and misses some; the assay was immunoSEQ multiplex PCR. Among some 200,000 clones listed, roughly four fifths were seen once. The specimen was PBMCs. Receptors were obtained from a woman aged 30 to 39 in good health and CMV-seronegative. Each CDR3 is given with its conserved first and last residue. A D gene is named only where the DNA matches it firmly. The size entry is marked missing in some rows and otherwise reads once, few, many or a size class.

>TRBJ2-7|-|-|TRBV7-9
TGTGCCAGCAGCTTAGCCACGGGAGACGAGCAGTACTTC
CASSLATGDEQYF
>TRBJ2-7|few|TRBD2|TRBV27
TGTGCCAGCAGCATCCGACTAGCTTCCTACGAGCAGTACTTC
CASSIRLASYEQYF
>TRBJ1-2|-|-|TRBV28
TGTGCCAGCAGTTTAGACAGGCGCAACTATGGCTACACCTTC
CASSLDRRNYGYTF
>TRBJ1-1|-|TRBD1|TRBV6-5
TGTGCCAGCAGTCCCGGGACAGGGAGCACTGAAGCTTTCTTT
CASSPGTGSTEAFF
>TRBJ2-5|-|-|TRBV6-1
TGTGCCAGCAGTGAGCTCCGAGACGGGGGACAAGAGACCCAGTACTTC
CASSELRDGGQETQYF
>TRBJ2-3|-|TRBD2|TRBV5-4
TGTGCCAGCAGCTTCACTAGCGGGTTGGCAGATACGCAGTATTTT
CASSFTSGLADTQYF
>TRBJ2-1|-|-|TRBV9
TGTGCCTCCGGAAAAGGGGGGGCCGGGGGTGAGCAGTTCTTC
CASGKGGAGGEQFF
>TRBJ2-7|-|-|TRBV7-9
TGTGCCAGCAGCCCCGGTGGCTCGGGACTTCCTTCCTACGAGCAGTACTTC
CASSPGGSGLPSYEQYF
>TRBJ1-5|-|TRBD1|TRBV7-9
TGTGCCAGCAGCAGCGGACAGGGCAGCAATCAGCCCCAGCATTTT
CASSSGQGSNQPQHF
>TRBJ2-1|-|TRBD2|TRBV10-3
TGTGCCTCCCGAACAGGGACTAGCGGGATGGGTTGGGGTAATGAGCAGTTCTTC
CASRTGTSGMGWGNEQFF
>TRBJ1-1|-|TRBD1|TRBV9
TGTGCCAGCTCCCTCGAGGGGGCCACTGAAGCTTTCTTT
CASSLEGATEAFF
>TRBJ1-1|-|-|TRBV7-2
TGTGCCAGCAGCTTGGTGGTGAGCGGGTACGCCGGATTTGAAGCTTTCTTT
CASSLVVSGYAGFEAFF
>TRBJ2-1|-|TRBD1|TRBV9
TGTGCCAGCAGCCCATGGGACAGGGGGCTCAATGAGCAGTTCTTC
CASSPWDRGLNEQFF
>TRBJ2-1|-|TRBD2|TRBV2
TGTGCCAGCAGTCTTCTAGCGGGAGGGCTCAATGAGCAGTTCTTC
CASSLLAGGLNEQFF
>TRBJ1-4|-|-|TRBV28
TGTGCCAGCAGCCTAGGGGTAGGGGGAAGTGAAAAACTGTTTTTT
CASSLGVGGSEKLFF
>TRBJ1-1|-|TRBD1|TRBV7-9
TGTTCCAGCAGCTTTGGACAGGGAGAACCCATGAACACTGAAGCTTTCTTT
CSSSFGQGEPMNTEAFF
>TRBJ2-5|once|-|TRBV5-1
TGCGCCAGCAGCTTGGGAAGCGTCCAAGAGACCCAGTACTTC
CASSLGSVQETQYF
>TRBJ2-1|-|TRBD1|TRBV18
TGTGCCAGCTCACCCTGGGGTAGTGGACAGGATGAGCAGTTCTTC
CASSPWGSGQDEQFF
>TRBJ1-3|-|TRBD1|TRBV4-3
TGCGCCAGCAGCCAGACAGGGACTGGAAACACCATATATTTT
CASSQTGTGNTIYF
>TRBJ2-7|-|-|TRBV14
TGTGCCAGCAGCCGAGCAGCGACCTCCCCACGATACGAGCAGTACTTC
CASSRAATSPRYEQYF
>TRBJ2-5|-|TRBD2|TRBV19
TGTGCCAGTAGTATGGGGGGGATCCTGGGTCAGACCCAGTACTTC
CASSMGGILGQTQYF
>TRBJ1-2|-|-|TRBV7-2
TGTGCCAGCAGCCTAGACGGACTTGGCTACACCTTC
CASSLDGLGYTF
>TRBJ2-3|-|-|TRBV4-1
TGCGCCAGCAGCCAAGCCAAAGAAAGAGGTACGCAGTATTTT
CASSQAKERGTQYF
>TRBJ2-2|once|-|TRBV6-6
TGTGCCAGCAGCCGGAACACCGGGGAGCTGTTTTTT
CASSRNTGELFF
>TRBJ2-1|-|TRBD1|TRBV5-6
TGTGCCAGCAGCTTGGGAAGGGACAGCGGCTACAATGAGCAGTTCTTC
CASSLGRDSGYNEQFF
>TRBJ2-1|-|TRBD2|TRBV18
TGTGCCAGCTCACCCGGGGGGACCGCCGCCTACAATGAGCAGTTCTTC
CASSPGGTAAYNEQFF
>TRBJ1-4|-|TRBD1|TRBV18
TGTGCCAGCTCCCGGACAGGGATGAATGAAAAACTGTTTTTT
CASSRTGMNEKLFF
>TRBJ2-1|-|TRBD2|TRBV23-1
TGCGCCAGCAGCGCCCTAACCGGACTAGTTTTGGCTGAGCAGTTCTTC
CASSALTGLVLAEQFF
>TRBJ1-2|-|-|TRBV4-1
TGCGCCAGCAGCGTAGGGCGGGCGTCGAACTATGGCTACACCTTC
CASSVGRASNYGYTF
>TRBJ2-3|once|-|TRBV7-3
TGTGCCAGCAGCTTAAATAGTCGCACAGATACGCAGTATTTT
CASSLNSRTDTQYF
>TRBJ1-1|-|TRBD1|TRBV28
TGTGCCAGCAGAGGACAGGGGCAGAACACTGAAGCTTTCTTT
CASRGQGQNTEAFF
>TRBJ2-2|-|-|TRBV6-4
TGTGCCAGCATTTGGTCCAGGTTGTCCACCGGGGAGCTGTTTTTT
CASIWSRLSTGELFF
>TRBJ1-1|-|-|TRBV7-2
TGTGCCAGCAGTTTGGTTCGGCAGGGTGGTGAAGCTTTCTTT
CASSLVRQGGEAFF
>TRBJ2-1|-|-|TRBV7-6
TGTGCCAGCAGCCCCGGACTGAGCCGCCCCGATGAGCAGTTCTTC
CASSPGLSRPDEQFF
>TRBJ2-2|-|-|TRBV30
TGTGCCTGGAGTTTAGGACAACCAAACACCGGGGAGCTGTTTTTT
CAWSLGQPNTGELFF
>TRBJ2-3|-|-|TRBV6-1
TGTGCCAGCAGTGAAGCGCTTAATAGACTAGGAAGCACAGATACGCAGTATTTT
CASSEALNRLGSTDTQYF
>TRBJ1-2|few|TRBD1|TRBV28
TGTGCCAGCAGGCTCCGGACAGGGCGCATGGGGGGTGGCTACACCTTC
CASRLRTGRMGGGYTF
>TRBJ1-4|-|TRBD1|TRBV5-1
TGCGCCAGCAGCCTGGGACAGGGAGACTCTAATGAAAAACTGTTTTTT
CASSLGQGDSNEKLFF
>TRBJ2-5|-|-|TRBV9
TGTGCCAGCAGCGTAGGAGGGGGAAGGGGGGGCCAAGAGACCCAGTACTTC
CASSVGGGRGGQETQYF
>TRBJ2-7|-|TRBD1|TRBV19
TGTGCCAGTAGTATAGTACAGGGGGGCGCCTACGAGCAGTACTTC
CASSIVQGGAYEQYF
>TRBJ1-3|once|-|TRBV7-2
TGTGCCAGCAGCTTAGTGACAGGTGCTGGAAACACCATATATTTT
CASSLVTGAGNTIYF
>TRBJ2-7|-|-|TRBV6-5
TGTGCCAGCAGTCCCGTTTATCCGGGCGAGCAGTACTTC
CASSPVYPGEQYF
>TRBJ1-1|-|-|TRBV6-6
TGTGCCAGCAGGGCAGTGAACACTGAAGCTTTCTTT
CASRAVNTEAFF